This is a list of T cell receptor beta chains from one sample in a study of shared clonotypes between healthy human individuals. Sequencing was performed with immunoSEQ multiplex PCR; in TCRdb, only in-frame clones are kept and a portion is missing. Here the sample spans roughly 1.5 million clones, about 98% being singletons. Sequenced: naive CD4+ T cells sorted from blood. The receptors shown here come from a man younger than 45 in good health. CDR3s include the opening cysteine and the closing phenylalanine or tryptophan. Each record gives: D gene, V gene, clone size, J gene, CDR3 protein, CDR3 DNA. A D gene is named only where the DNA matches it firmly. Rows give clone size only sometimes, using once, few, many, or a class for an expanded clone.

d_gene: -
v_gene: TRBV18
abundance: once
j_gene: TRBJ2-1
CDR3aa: CASSPLGGPFGSDSNEQFF
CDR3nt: TGTGCCAGCTCACCACTGGGGGGACCTTTCGGGTCGGATTCGAATGAGCAGTTCTTC

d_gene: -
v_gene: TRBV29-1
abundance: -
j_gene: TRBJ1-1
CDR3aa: CSVEEGGAEAFF
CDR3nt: TGCAGCGTTGAAGAAGGAGGCGCTGAAGCTTTCTTT

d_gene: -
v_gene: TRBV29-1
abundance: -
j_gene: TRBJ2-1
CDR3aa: CSVGGNEQFF
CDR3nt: TGCAGCGTTGGGGGAAATGAGCAGTTCTTC

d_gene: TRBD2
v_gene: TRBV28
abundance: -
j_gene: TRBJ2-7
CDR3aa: CASRSSGRGYEQYF
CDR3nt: TGTGCCAGCAGATCTAGCGGGAGGGGGTACGAGCAGTACTTC

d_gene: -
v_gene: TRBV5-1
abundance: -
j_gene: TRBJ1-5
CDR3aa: CASSSGDISQPQHF
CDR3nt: TGCGCCAGCAGCAGCGGGGACATTAGTCAGCCCCAGCATTTT

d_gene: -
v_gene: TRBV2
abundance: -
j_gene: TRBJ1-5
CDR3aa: CAGRQNSNQPQHF
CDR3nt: TGTGCCGGACGACAGAATAGCAATCAGCCCCAGCATTTT

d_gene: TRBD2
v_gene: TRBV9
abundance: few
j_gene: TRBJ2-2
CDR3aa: CASSVPRLAGGSTGELFF
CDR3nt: TGTGCCAGCAGCGTACCCAGACTAGCGGGAGGGAGTACCGGGGAGCTGTTTTTT

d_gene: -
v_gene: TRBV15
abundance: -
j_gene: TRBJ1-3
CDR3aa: CATSRSTGPGNTIYF
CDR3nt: TGTGCCACCAGCAGATCGACAGGACCTGGAAACACCATATATTTT

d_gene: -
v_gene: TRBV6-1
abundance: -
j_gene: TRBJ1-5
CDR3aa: CASSSGGQPQHF
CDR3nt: TGTGCCAGCAGCTCGGGGGGTCAGCCCCAGCATTTT

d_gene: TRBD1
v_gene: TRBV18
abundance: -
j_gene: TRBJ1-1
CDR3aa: CASSPPDREIAFF
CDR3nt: TGTGCCAGCTCACCACCGGACAGGGAGATAGCTTTCTTT

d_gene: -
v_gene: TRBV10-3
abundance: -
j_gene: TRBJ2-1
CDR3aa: CAISESGDPYPFF
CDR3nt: TGTGCCATCAGTGAGTCGGGGGACCCATACCCGTTCTTC

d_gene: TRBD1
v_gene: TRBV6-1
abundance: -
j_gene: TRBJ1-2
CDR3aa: CASTLDRGSGYTF
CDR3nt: TGTGCCAGCACGTTAGACAGGGGATCTGGCTACACCTTC

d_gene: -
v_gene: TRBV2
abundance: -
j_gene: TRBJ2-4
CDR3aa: CASSEAPRLGNIQYF
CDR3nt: TGTGCCAGCAGTGAAGCACCCAGGCTAGGAAACATTCAGTACTTC

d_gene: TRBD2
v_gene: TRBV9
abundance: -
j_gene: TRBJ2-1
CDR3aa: CASSVGKAGRADVLYNEQFF
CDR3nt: TGTGCCAGCAGCGTAGGAAAGGCCGGGAGGGCCGATGTTTTATACAATGAGCAGTTCTTC

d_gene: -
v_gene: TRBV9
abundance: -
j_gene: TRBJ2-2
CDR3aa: CASRGGSIAGELFF
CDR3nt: TGTGCCAGCAGAGGTGGGAGTATCGCCGGGGAGCTGTTTTTT

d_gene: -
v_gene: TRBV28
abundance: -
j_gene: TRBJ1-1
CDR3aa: CASSEGGRWLEAFF
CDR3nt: TGTGCCAGCAGTGAAGGGGGGAGGTGGCTAGAAGCTTTCTTT

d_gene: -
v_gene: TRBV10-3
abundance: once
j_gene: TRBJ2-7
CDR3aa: CAIRGPYEQYF
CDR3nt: TGTGCCATCAGGGGACCCTACGAGCAGTACTTC

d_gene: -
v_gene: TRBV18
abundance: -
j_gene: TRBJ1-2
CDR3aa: CASSPLQENYGYTF
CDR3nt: TGTGCCAGCTCACCTTTACAGGAAAACTATGGCTACACCTTC

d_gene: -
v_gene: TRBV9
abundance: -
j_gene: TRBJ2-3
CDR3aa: CASSPSGPDPDTQYF
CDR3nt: TGTGCCAGCAGCCCCTCCGGCCCGGACCCAGATACGCAGTATTTT

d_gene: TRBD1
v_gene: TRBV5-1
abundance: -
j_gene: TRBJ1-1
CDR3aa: CASSLQGQSNTEAFF
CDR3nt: TGCGCCAGCAGCTTGCAGGGACAGTCGAACACTGAAGCTTTCTTT

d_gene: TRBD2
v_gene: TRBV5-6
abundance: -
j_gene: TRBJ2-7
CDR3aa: CASSPPGLVAYEQYF
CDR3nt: TGTGCCAGCAGCCCCCCGGGACTAGTGGCCTACGAGCAGTACTTC

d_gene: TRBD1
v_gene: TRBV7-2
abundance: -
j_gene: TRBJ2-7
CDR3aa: CASSLSGTDPYEQYF
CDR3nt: TGTGCCAGCAGCTTATCCGGGACAGATCCCTACGAGCAGTACTTC

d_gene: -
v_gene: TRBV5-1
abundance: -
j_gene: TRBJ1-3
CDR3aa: CASSREGTRNTIYF
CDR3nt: TGCGCCAGCAGCCGAGAGGGGACGCGAAACACCATATATTTT

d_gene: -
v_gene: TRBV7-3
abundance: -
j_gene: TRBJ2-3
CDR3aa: CASSLGGALDTQYF
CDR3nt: TGTGCCAGCAGCTTAGGGGGGGCCCTAGATACGCAGTATTTT

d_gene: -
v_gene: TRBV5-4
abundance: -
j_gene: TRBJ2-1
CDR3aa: CASSLVLAQQQFF
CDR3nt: TGTGCCAGCAGCTTGGTTCTAGCCCAACAGCAGTTCTTC

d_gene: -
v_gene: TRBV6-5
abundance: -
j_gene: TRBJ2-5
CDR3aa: CASSLVPTGVETQYF
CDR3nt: TGTGCCAGCAGCCTAGTTCCCACGGGTGTAGAGACCCAGTACTTC

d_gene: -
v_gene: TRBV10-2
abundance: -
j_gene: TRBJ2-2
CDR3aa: CASSGRLVGELFF
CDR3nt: TGCGCCAGCAGTGGAAGACTAGTCGGGGAGCTGTTTTTT

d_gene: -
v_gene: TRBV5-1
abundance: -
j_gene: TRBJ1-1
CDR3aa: CASHPGGPNTEAFF
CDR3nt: TGCGCCAGCCATCCGGGGGGACCGAACACTGAAGCTTTCTTT

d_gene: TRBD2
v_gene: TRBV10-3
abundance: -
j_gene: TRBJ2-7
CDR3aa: CAISGDYLGTLVSYEQYF
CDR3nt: TGTGCCATCAGTGGGGACTATTTAGGGACTTTAGTCTCCTACGAGCAGTACTTC

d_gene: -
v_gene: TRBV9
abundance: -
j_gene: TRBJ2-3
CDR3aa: CASSESGVSDTQYF
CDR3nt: TGTGCCAGCAGCGAGTCCGGGGTCTCAGATACGCAGTATTTT

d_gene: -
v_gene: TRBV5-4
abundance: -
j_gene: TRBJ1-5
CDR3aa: CASSLGPDNQPQHF
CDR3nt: TGTGCCAGCAGCTTGGGGCCTGACAATCAGCCCCAGCATTTT

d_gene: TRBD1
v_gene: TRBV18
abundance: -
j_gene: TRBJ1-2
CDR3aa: CASSPQHGTGDGYTF
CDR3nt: TGTGCCAGCTCACCCCAACATGGGACAGGGGATGGCTACACCTTC

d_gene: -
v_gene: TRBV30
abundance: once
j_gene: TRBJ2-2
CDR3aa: CAWRREKWDTGELFF
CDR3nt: TGTGCCTGGAGACGGGAGAAGTGGGACACCGGGGAGCTGTTTTTT

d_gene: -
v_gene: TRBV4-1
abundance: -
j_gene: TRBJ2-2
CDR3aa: CASSQDLGLTGELFF
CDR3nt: TGCGCCAGCAGCCAAGATTTGGGACTCACCGGGGAGCTGTTTTTT

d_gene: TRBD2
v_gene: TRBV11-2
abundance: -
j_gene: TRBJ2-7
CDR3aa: CASSLDPESGSYEQYF
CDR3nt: TGTGCCAGCAGCTTAGACCCGGAAAGCGGGAGCTACGAGCAGTACTTC

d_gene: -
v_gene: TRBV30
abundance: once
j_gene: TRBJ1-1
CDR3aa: CAWTFSEGRGEYKAFF
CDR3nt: TGTGCCTGGACCTTTTCCGAGGGCAGGGGAGAGTATAAAGCTTTCTTT

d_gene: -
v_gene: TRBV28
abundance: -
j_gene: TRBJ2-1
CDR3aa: CATRQDNYNEQFF
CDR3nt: TGTGCCACCCGACAGGATAACTACAATGAGCAGTTCTTC

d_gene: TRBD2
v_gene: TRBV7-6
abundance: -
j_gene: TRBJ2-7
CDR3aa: CASSPGLAGGSHEQYF
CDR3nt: TGTGCCAGCAGCCCGGGACTAGCGGGAGGTTCCCACGAGCAGTACTTC

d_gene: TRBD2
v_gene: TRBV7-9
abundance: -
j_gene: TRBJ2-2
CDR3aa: CASSPEPSGRSTGELFF
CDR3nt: TGTGCCAGCAGCCCAGAGCCTAGCGGGAGAAGTACCGGGGAGCTGTTTTTT

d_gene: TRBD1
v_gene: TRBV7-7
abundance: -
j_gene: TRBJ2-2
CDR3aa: CASSLQGAGTGELFF
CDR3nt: TGTGCTAGCAGCCTACAGGGGGCGGGCACCGGGGAGCTGTTTTTT

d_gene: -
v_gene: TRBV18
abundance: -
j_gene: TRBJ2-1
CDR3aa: CASSDLGIEQFF
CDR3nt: TGTGCCAGCTCAGATCTAGGGATTGAGCAGTTCTTC

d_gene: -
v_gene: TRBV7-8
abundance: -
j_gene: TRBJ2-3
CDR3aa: CAEYRTTQYF
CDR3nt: TGTGCAGAATATCGCACCACGCAGTATTTT

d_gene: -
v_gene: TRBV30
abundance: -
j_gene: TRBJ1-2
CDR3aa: CAWSVHLSPFGYTF
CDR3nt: TGTGCCTGGAGTGTACATCTGTCGCCGTTTGGCTACACCTTC

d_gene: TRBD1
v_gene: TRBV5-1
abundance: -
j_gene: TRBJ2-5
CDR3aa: CASSLDRGLGSETQYF
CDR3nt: TGCGCCAGCAGCTTGGACAGGGGGTTAGGGTCAGAGACCCAGTACTTC

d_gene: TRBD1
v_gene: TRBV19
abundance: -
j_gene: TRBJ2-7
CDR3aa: CASRPGQGPNEQYF
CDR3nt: TGTGCCAGTAGGCCCGGACAGGGGCCGAACGAGCAGTACTTC

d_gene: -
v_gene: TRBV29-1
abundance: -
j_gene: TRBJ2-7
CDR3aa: CSVEVGNYEQYF
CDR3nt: TGCAGCGTTGAAGTCGGGAACTACGAGCAGTACTTC

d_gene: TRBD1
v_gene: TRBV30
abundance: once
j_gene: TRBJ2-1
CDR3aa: CAWGQGGNEQFF
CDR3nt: TGTGCCTGGGGACAGGGGGGGAATGAGCAGTTCTTC

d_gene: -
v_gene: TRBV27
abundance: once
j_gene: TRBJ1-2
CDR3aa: CASKWRANYGYTF
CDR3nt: TGTGCCAGCAAGTGGCGGGCCAACTATGGCTACACCTTC

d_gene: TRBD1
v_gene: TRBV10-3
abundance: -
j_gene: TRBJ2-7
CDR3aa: CATRGSGVYEQYF
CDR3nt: TGTGCCACCAGGGGGAGTGGGGTCTACGAGCAGTACTTC

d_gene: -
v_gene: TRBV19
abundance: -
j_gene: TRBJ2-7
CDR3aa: CASSGVYSYEQYF
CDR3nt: TGTGCCAGTAGTGGTGTCTACTCCTACGAGCAGTACTTC